These 24 T cell receptor beta chains were sequenced from one sample in a study of technical replicates of blood from a few donors. Some clones are missing from TCRdb's copy, which holds only in-frame ones; the method was immunoSEQ multiplex PCR. The sample consists of 55,000 to 75,000 clones, 90% to 95% of them appearing once. Sample: T cells isolated from PBMCs. The receptors come from a human donor in good health.

The rearrangement links TRBV29-1 to TRBJ2-1; 8 bases align to TRBD2. V shed 5 bases, J shed 1 base, and the junction held 16 bases outside the gene matches. CDR1 is SQVTM, CDR2 ANQGSEA, per germline. CDR3 size: 18 residues. DNA for the CDR3: TGCAGCGTTCCATTAAGAAGTGCCGGGGGGGGTTCCTACAATGAGCAGTTCTTC. This encodes CSVPLRSAGGGSYNEQFF.

The chain combines TRBV4-2 with TRBJ2-1; possibly TRBD1 for D (5 bases). This CDR3 is 13 amino acids long. CDR1 is LGHNA, CDR2 YNFKEQ, per germline. Trimming cost V 2 bases and J 5 bases, with 7 bases left between them. CDR3 DNA: TGTGCCAGCAGCCAAATGACAGACAATGAGCAGTTCTTC. It specifies CASSQMTDNEQFF.

This chain links TRBV5-1 with TRBJ2-1, with TRBD2 matching over 7 bases. The length of the CDR3 is 14 residues. V trimming: 4 bases; J trimming: 8 bases; junction bases outside the gene matches: 9. Germline CDR1 is SGHRS and CDR2 is YFSETQ. CDR3 sequence (DNA): TGCGCCAGCAGCCCGCGGACTAGTGCGTATGAGCAGTTCTTC. It is translated as CASSPRTSAYEQFF.

The chain has TRBV30 and TRBJ2-5, with a weak D call TRBD2 (6 bases). CDR3 size: 12 residues. In germline, CDR1 is GTSNPN, CDR2 SVGIG (reference sequence). This chain's CDR3 is CALGLGGETQYF. The DNA for the CDR3 is TGTGCTCTCGGACTGGGGGGAGAGACCCAGTACTTC.

CDR3 amino acids: CASSLNYEQYF. The CDR3 bases are TGTGCCAGCAGCCTAAACTACGAGCAGTACTTC. The V call is TRBV13, the J call TRBJ2-7; D gene uncertain. Germline loops: CDR1 PRHDT, CDR2 FYEKMQ (reference sequence). V was trimmed by 5 bases and J by 3 bases, leaving 5 bases between them. The CDR3 has 11 residues.

V is TRBV27 and J is TRBJ1-1; D may be TRBD1 (6 bases). V shed 0 bases and J shed 0 bases, with 14 bases lying between them. Germline V lookup: CDR1 MNHEY, CDR2 SMNVEV (reference sequence). The CDR3 is 17 residues long. Here the CDR3 DNA reads TGTGCCAGCAGTTTATCCCTACAGGGTCACCTGAACACTGAAGCTTTCTTT. This codes for CASSLSLQGHLNTEAFF.

This chain joins TRBV4-3 and TRBJ1-1; D is uncertain. The CDR3 extends over 13 amino acids. Trimming shortened V by 6 bases and J by 1 base, and 9 bases separated the two germline ends. Germline CDR1 reads LGHNA; CDR2 reads YSLEER. The CDR3 DNA reads TGCGCCAGCAGGCTGGCAGGGAACACTGAAGCTTTCTTT. This sequence encodes CASRLAGNTEAFF.

This clone came up a few times. The chain has TRBV2 and TRBJ1-1, with 10 positions matching TRBD1. The CDR3 sequence is 14 residues long. V was clipped by 6 bases and J by 5 bases; unmatched bases: 6. The germline V gene encodes CDR1 SNHLY and CDR2 FYNNEI. The CDR3 nucleotides read TGTGCCAGCAGCCTGGACAGGGGGAGAACTGAAGCTTTCTTT. Its translation: CASSLDRGRTEAFF.

The chain recombines TRBV9 with TRBJ1-2; D gene uncertain. Trimming took off 0 bases at V and 4 bases at J, with 10 bases between the two ends. The CDR3 is 14 amino acids. Germline lookup yields CDR1 SGDLS and CDR2 YYNGEE. The chain's CDR3 is CASSVAGGAYGYTF. Written as DNA, the CDR3 is TGTGCCAGCAGCGTAGCTGGCGGTGCCTATGGCTACACCTTC.

V is TRBV6-5 and J is TRBJ1-2; TRBD1 is a possible D gene (6 bases). CDR3 size: 13 residues. The germline CDR1 and CDR2 sequences are MNHEY and SVGAGI. The V end lost 6 bases, the J end lost 7 bases, and 15 bases lay between the germline ends. The CDR3 sequence is CASSRGGGSGYTF. The CDR3, as DNA: TGTGCCAGCAGCCGAGGGGGGGGAAGTGGCTACACCTTC.

The chain carries TRBV7-8 and TRBJ2-3; TRBD2 agrees at 8 bases. From germline, CDR1 is SGHVS and CDR2 FQNEAQ. Trimming at V came to 1 base and at J to 3 bases, leaving 6 bases not matched to a gene. CDR3 length: 16 amino acids. The CDR3 region is CASSLDREGLTDTQYF. In nucleotides, the CDR3 is TGTGCCAGCAGCTTAGATCGGGAGGGCCTAACAGATACGCAGTATTTT.

The DNA for the CDR3 is TGCGCCAGCAGTGAAACTAGCCGTGATGAGACCCAGTACTTC. Translation gives CASSETSRDETQYF. The V and J genes are TRBV10-2 and TRBJ2-5; D perhaps matches TRBD2 (6 bases). This CDR3 is built from 14 residues. The V end was cut by 3 bases, the J end by 5 bases, with 13 bases between. Germline-derived CDR1 and CDR2 are WSHSY and SAAADI.

The V gene is TRBV6-1, the J gene TRBJ2-3, with TRBD2 as a possible D gene (6 bases). Germline-derived CDR1 and CDR2 are MNHNS and SASEGT. The V and J ends lost 7 bases and 2 bases respectively, with 13 bases between them. The CDR3 runs 14 residues. CDR3 loop: CASIEGRHTDTQYF. The DNA for the CDR3 is TGTGCCAGCATCGAGGGGAGGCACACAGATACGCAGTATTTT.

V is TRBV19 and J is TRBJ1-1; maybe TRBD1 (5 bases). CDR3 size: 16 residues. Trimming took 3 bases from V and 1 from J, leaving 15 bases between them. Per the germline V gene, CDR1 is LNHDA and CDR2 is SQIVND (reference sequence). In nucleotides, the CDR3 is TGTGCCAGTAGTATCGGGGGGTTTGACAAGAACACTGAAGCTTTCTTT. The encoded protein is CASSIGGFDKNTEAFF.

The chain carries TRBV2 and TRBJ2-5, with 9 bases fitting TRBD1. V lost 7 bases to trimming and J lost 12 bases; unmatched junction nucleotides: 3. CDR1 and CDR2 from the germline V gene are SNHLY and FYNNEI. This CDR3 region has 10 residues. CDR3 DNA: TGTGCCAGCAAGAGACAGGGGGAGTACTTC. Its translation is CASKRQGEYF.

The genes are TRBV27 and TRBJ1-1; D is uncertain. Germline CDR1 MNHEY, CDR2 SMNVEV (reference sequence). The CDR3 loop spans 17 amino acids. V shed 6 bases and J shed 3 bases, with 23 bases lying between them. CDR3 residues: CASRPAFTGSWDTEAFF. The CDR3 region has the DNA TGTGCCAGCAGACCCGCTTTTACGGGGAGTTGGGACACTGAAGCTTTCTTT.

The CDR3 protein is CASSTLSGSYEQYF. CDR3 nucleotide sequence: TGTGCCAGCAGTACCCTTAGCGGGAGCTACGAGCAGTACTTC. The chain recombines TRBV27 with TRBJ2-7; 9 bases are shared with TRBD2. Trimming at V came to 5 bases and at J to 3 bases, leaving 5 bases not matched to a gene. The germline V gene encodes CDR1 MNHEY and CDR2 SMNVEV (reference sequence). CDR3 length: 14 residues.

The J gene is TRBJ2-6, the V gene TRBV6-1; the D is unclear. Trimming took 0 bases from V and 0 from J, leaving 12 bases between them. The germline CDR1 and CDR2 sequences are MNHNS and SASEGT. The CDR3 sequence is 18 residues long. DNA of the CDR3: TGTGCCAGCAGTGAAGCGCAACATATTGGCTCTGGGGCCAACGTCCTGACTTTC. It encodes CASSEAQHIGSGANVLTF.

The sample holds one count of this clone. V usage is TRBV7-2 and J usage is TRBJ1-3, with D possibly being TRBD1 (6 bases). Trimming cost V 5 bases and J 1 base, with 18 bases left between them. The CDR3 spans 17 residues. The V gene's germline CDR1 is SGHTA and CDR2 FQGNSA. The DNA of the CDR3 is TGTGCCAGCAGCGGATCCGGGACAACTCTTTCTGGAAACACCATATATTTT. It translates to CASSGSGTTLSGNTIYF. Supplemented by reference TRBV7-2 and TRBJ1-3, the full variable domain reads GAGVSQSPSNKVTEKGKDVELRCDPISGHTALYWYRQSLGQGLEFLIYFQGNSAPDKSGLPSDRFSAERTGGSVSTLTIQRTQQEDSAVYLCASSGSGTTLSGNTIYFGEGSWLTVV.

This clone was seen a single time. This chain links TRBV2 with TRBJ1-4; no clear D gene. This CDR3 contains 15 residues. V was clipped by 1 base and J by 3 bases, with 9 bases between them. Germline assignment: CDR1 SNHLY and CDR2 FYNNEI. The CDR3 loop reads CASSEGLPANEKLFF. In nucleotides, the CDR3 is TGTGCCAGCAGTGAAGGCCTTCCGGCTAATGAAAAACTGTTTTTT.

Only a few counts were recorded for this clone. The V gene is TRBV4-2, the J gene TRBJ2-3; 12 nucleotides match TRBD2. Germline lookup yields CDR1 LGHNA and CDR2 YNFKEQ. V was pared by 2 bases and J by 5 bases, with 5 bases of the junction left unmatched. The CDR3 covers 16 residues. CDR3 DNA sequence: TGTGCCAGCAGCCAACGACTAGCGGGAGAAGTAGATACGCAGTATTTT. As protein: CASSQRLAGEVDTQYF.

This clone was observed once. The chain couples TRBV28 to TRBJ2-7; 11 bases match TRBD1. Germline V gene lookup returns CDR1 MDHEN and CDR2 SYDVKM. Trimming at V came to 4 bases and at J to 2 bases, leaving 1 base not matched to a gene. CDR3 length: 14 residues. CDR3 sequence: CASSWGQGAYEQYF. CDR3 coding DNA: TGTGCCAGCAGTTGGGGACAGGGGGCCTACGAGCAGTACTTC.

This clone was observed a single time. The CDR3 DNA reads as TGTGCCAGCAGCCTAACAGGGGGGCATGGCTACACCTTC. Translated: CASSLTGGHGYTF. This rearrangement joins TRBV6-4 to TRBJ1-2, with 8 bases identical to TRBD1. The V segment lost 6 bases and the J segment 6 bases; nucleotides outside the gene matches: 6. Germline CDR1 and CDR2: MRHNA and SNTAGT. The CDR3 contains 13 residues.

The chain joins TRBV5-8 to TRBJ2-1, with D uncertain. Deletions cut 10 bases from V and 0 bases from J, with 14 bases between. This CDR3 contains 14 residues. Looked up from germline, CDR1 is SGHTS and CDR2 is YDEGEE. CDR3 sequence (DNA): TGTGCCGGCACGCTGAGAAGCTCCTACAATGAGCAGTTCTTC. Translated: CAGTLRSSYNEQFF.